The rows below give T cell receptor beta chains drawn from one sample of a study of blood T cell repertoires in COVID-19. TCRdb's copy holds only in-frame clones and misses some; the assay was immunoSEQ multiplex PCR. The table records about 94,000 clones, roughly 80% of them present only once. Source material: peripheral blood. The receptor source for this set is a human donor in a cohort sampled during active COVID-19. The CDR3 runs from the conserved cysteine through the conserved F or W. Clone size is not always given. Where it is, it says once, few, many or a class for expanded clones.

j_call v_call clone_size cdr3_aa
TRBJ2-3 TRBV12-5 NA CASGLQGRTDTQYF
TRBJ2-2 TRBV11-3 NA CASSFYSNTGELFF
TRBJ1-2 TRBV5-6 NA CASSFTGRGDGYTF
TRBJ2-2 TRBV6-6 few CASSPGTMGLAGLTGELFF
TRBJ2-1 TRBV7-2 NA CASSLQESSYNEQFF
TRBJ2-1 TRBV5-6 NA CASSGRILVLSYNEQFF
TRBJ2-6 TRBV27 NA CASRTGAPTSGANVLTF
TRBJ2-6 TRBV19 NA CASSRTTGAGANVLTF
TRBJ2-7 TRBV10-3 NA CAISADRGSYEQYF
TRBJ2-7 TRBV11-2 NA CASSLGDSYEQYF
TRBJ2-6 TRBV28 NA CASRETGAGANVLTF
TRBJ2-6 TRBV7-3 NA CASSLSPGSGANVLTF
TRBJ2-1 TRBV5-1 NA CASSLDPGGSYNEQFF
TRBJ2-5 TRBV6-6 NA CASSYDRGETQYF
TRBJ1-5 TRBV7-2 NA CASSLVGARWGQGQPQHF
TRBJ2-7 TRBV6-2/TRBV6-3 NA CASSSSGTFYEQYF
TRBJ1-2 TRBV27 NA CASSPRAGHYGYTF
TRBJ2-4 TRBV7-2 NA CASSPEGTGVKNIQYF
TRBJ1-6 TRBV19 NA CASSIDPTGRNNSPLHF
TRBJ1-4 TRBV28 few CASTSEWDEKLFF
TRBJ1-3 TRBV6-6 NA CASSYVQGSGNTIYF
TRBJ2-7 TRBV30 NA CAWSHDSSFSYEQYF
TRBJ1-5 TRBV19 few CASRELDRANQPQHF
TRBJ2-2 TRBV4-1 NA CASSRGQGGGELFF
TRBJ2-1 TRBV11-2 few CASSLVGQRAVNEQFF
TRBJ2-5 TRBV27 NA CASSFDRARWQETQYF
TRBJ2-1 TRBV4-3 NA CASSQVAGGSYNEQFF
TRBJ2-2 TRBV5-6 NA CASSLTGSNTGELFF
TRBJ2-7 TRBV27 NA CASSNSWGGYEQYF
TRBJ1-5 TRBV28 NA CASSPVLGSSQPQHF
TRBJ2-5 TRBV5-6 few CASSLDAGGGSQYF
TRBJ2-5 TRBV5-4 NA CASSSRTSGQETQYF
TRBJ2-7 TRBV5-1 NA CASSLGLALNTSYEQYF
TRBJ2-5 TRBV5-4 NA CASTTGREETQYF
TRBJ1-2 TRBV4-3 NA CASSQVTGDYGYTF
TRBJ1-5 TRBV28 NA CASRGQLNQPQHF
TRBJ2-7 TRBV4-1 few CASSQDRGPTYEQYF
TRBJ2-7 TRBV6-2/TRBV6-3 NA CASSSVLAVFSYEQYF
TRBJ2-1 TRBV7-2 NA CASSLGGTRGEQFF
TRBJ2-5 TRBV28 NA CASNTGDQETQYF
TRBJ2-5 TRBV2 NA CASSERGGWGQETQYF
TRBJ2-3 TRBV5-1 few CASPGHRGRATDTQYF
TRBJ2-2 TRBV9 few CASSVRREANTGELFF
TRBJ2-3 TRBV19 NA CASSIVTGPTDTQYF
TRBJ2-5 TRBV30 NA CASAASGSLQETQYF
TRBJ2-7 TRBV5-1 once CASSLAGQGAWYEQYF
TRBJ1-1 TRBV24-1 NA CATSAGQGNTEAFF
TRBJ2-1 TRBV6-5 NA CASSYLQASSYNEQFF
TRBJ1-6 TRBV27 NA CASSLRPGSNSPLHF
TRBJ2-7 TRBV27 NA CATSPRDYSYEQYF
TRBJ2-6 TRBV27 once CASSLVGAGANVLTF
TRBJ1-5 TRBV5-6 NA CASSGGQGAHQPQHF
TRBJ2-3 TRBV9 NA CASSATSYTQYF